The sequence of this TCR beta chain was determined in a study of Ad26.COV2.S vaccination and SARS-CoV-2 variants. Study observations and caveats: Recipients of vaccine and of placebo showed similar breadth of their non-spike TCR repertoires. Vaccine recipients posted higher spike-specific TCR breadth than their placebo counterparts.

Clones were read by immunoSEQ multiplex PCR, and TCRdb kept only the in-frame ones, dropping some. The sample lists roughly 100,000 clones, roughly 80% occurring once. This CDR3 spans 15 amino acids. The V end was cut by 5 bases, the J end by 5 bases, with 18 bases between. Germline V lookup: CDR1 LNHDA, CDR2 SQIVND (reference sequence). Concerning this clone: The antigen is unknown.

This chain connects TRBV19 to TRBJ1-1, with D uncertain. The clonotype originates from a human donor who had recovered from COVID-19. The sample in question was peripheral blood, obtained after recovery from COVID-19. The CDR3 DNA follows: TGTGCCAGTAGTGTGGGCCATACCACCTCGACTGAAGCTTTCTTT. Its protein is CASSVGHTTSTEAFF.